This T cell receptor (beta chain) was observed in a study of blood T cell repertoires in COVID-19. Study-level background: COVID-19 samples, acute and convalescent, were from the United States, Italy and Spain.

This clone has only one observation. Clones were read by immunoSEQ multiplex PCR, and TCRdb kept only the in-frame ones, dropping some. The repertoire has some 150,000 clones, 84% of them found once; the top ten carry 35% to 40%. The CDR3 runs to 12 residues. Germline V lookup: CDR1 LNHDA, CDR2 SQIVND (reference sequence). Trimming stripped 5 bases from V and 4 bases from J, with 8 bases between. The chain combines TRBV19 with TRBJ1-2; D remains unclear. The sequence came from a human donor in a cohort sampled during active COVID-19. Input material: peripheral blood. The DNA for the CDR3 is TGTGCCAGTAGTCCCAGGATCTATGGCTACACCTTC. It translates to CASSPRIYGYTF.